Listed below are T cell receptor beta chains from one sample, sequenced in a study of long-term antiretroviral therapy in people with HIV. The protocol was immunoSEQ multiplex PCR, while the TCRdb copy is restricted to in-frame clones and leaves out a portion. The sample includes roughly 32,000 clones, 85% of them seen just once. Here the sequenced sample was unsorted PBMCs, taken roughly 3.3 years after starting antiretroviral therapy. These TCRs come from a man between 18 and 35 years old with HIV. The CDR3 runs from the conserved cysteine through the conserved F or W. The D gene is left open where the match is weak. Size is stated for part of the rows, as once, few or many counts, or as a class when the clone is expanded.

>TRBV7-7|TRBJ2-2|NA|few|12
CASSLAAGELFF
TGTGCTAGCAGCTTAGCAGCCGGGGAGCTGTTTTTT
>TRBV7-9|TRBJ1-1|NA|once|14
CASSLVAENTEAFF
TGTGCCAGCAGCTTAGTAGCGGAGAACACTGAAGCTTTCTTT
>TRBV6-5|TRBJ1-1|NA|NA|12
CASRRRNTEAFF
TGTGCCAGCAGGAGGAGAAACACTGAAGCTTTCTTT
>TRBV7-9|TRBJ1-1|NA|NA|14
CASSFSDLNTEAFF
TGTGCCAGCAGCTTTTCAGACCTGAACACTGAAGCTTTCTTT
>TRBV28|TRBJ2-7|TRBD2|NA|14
CASGPSGSSYEQYF
TGTGCCAGCGGACCTAGCGGGAGCTCCTACGAGCAGTACTTC
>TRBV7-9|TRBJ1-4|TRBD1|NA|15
CASSPGQGGNEKLFF
TGTGCCAGCAGCCCCGGACAGGGTGGAAATGAAAAACTGTTTTTT
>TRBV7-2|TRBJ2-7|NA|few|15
CASSLTGSPYEEQYF
TGTGCCAGCAGCTTAACGGGTTCCCCCTACGAAGAGCAGTACTTC
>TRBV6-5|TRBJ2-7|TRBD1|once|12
CASSAGQDEQYF
TGTGCCAGCAGTGCGGGACAGGACGAGCAGTACTTC
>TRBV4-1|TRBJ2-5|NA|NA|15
CASSQERGGAETQYF
TGCGCCAGCAGCCAAGAACGTGGGGGGGCGGAGACCCAGTACTTC
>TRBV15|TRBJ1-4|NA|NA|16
CATSRRVRATNEKLFF
TGTGCCACCAGCAGACGAGTCCGCGCAACTAATGAAAAACTGTTTTTT
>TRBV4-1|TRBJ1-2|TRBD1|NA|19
CASTQGYRDSQRSGYGYTF
TGCGCCAGCACCCAGGGATACCGGGACAGCCAACGATCGGGCTATGGCTACACCTTC
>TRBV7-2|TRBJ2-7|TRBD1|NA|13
CASSSRPQGEQYF
TGTGCCAGCAGCTCCCGGCCACAGGGGGAGCAGTACTTC
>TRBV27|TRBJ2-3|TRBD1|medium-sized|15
CASSYGTGETDTQYF
TGTGCCAGCAGTTATGGGACAGGGGAAACAGATACGCAGTATTTT
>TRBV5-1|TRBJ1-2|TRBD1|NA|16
CASSLPGTGYNYGYTF
TGCGCCAGCAGCTTGCCAGGGACAGGATATAACTATGGCTACACCTTC
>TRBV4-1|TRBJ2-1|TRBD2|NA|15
CASSRTSGRTNEQFF
TGCGCCAGCAGCCGGACTAGCGGGAGGACCAATGAGCAGTTCTTC
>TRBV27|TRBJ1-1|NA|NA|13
CASSLGQDVEAFF
TGTGCCAGCAGTTTGGGCCAGGACGTTGAAGCTTTCTTT
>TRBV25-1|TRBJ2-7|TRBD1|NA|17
CASSDGTRTGGVYEQYF
TGTGCCAGCAGCGACGGTACACGGACAGGGGGCGTCTACGAGCAGTACTTC
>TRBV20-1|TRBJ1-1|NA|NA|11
CSATFPAEAFF
TGCAGTGCCACCTTCCCGGCTGAAGCTTTCTTT
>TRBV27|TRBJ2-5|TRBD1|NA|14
CASKQTGARVTQYF
TGTGCCAGCAAACAAACAGGGGCGAGGGTGACCCAGTACTTC
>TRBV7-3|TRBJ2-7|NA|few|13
CASSLGDSAEQYF
TGTGCCAGCAGCTTAGGCGACTCCGCGGAGCAGTACTTC
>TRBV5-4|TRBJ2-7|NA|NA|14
CASSLETRPHEQYF
TGTGCCAGCAGCTTGGAGACGCGGCCACACGAGCAGTACTTC
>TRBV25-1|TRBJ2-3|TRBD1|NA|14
CASSDRGSTDTQYF
TGTGCCAGCAGTGACAGGGGGAGCACAGATACGCAGTATTTT
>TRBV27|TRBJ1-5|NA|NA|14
CATSPSGGPQPQHF
TGTGCCACCTCACCTTCTGGGGGCCCTCAGCCCCAGCATTTT
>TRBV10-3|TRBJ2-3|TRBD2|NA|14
CAIKGAGGSDTQYF
TGTGCCATCAAAGGGGCGGGGGGCTCAGATACGCAGTATTTT
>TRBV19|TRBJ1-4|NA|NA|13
CATKWGVNEKLFF
TGTGCCACCAAGTGGGGGGTGAATGAAAAACTGTTTTTT
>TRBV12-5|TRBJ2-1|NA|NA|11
CASAQGYEQFF
TGTGCTAGTGCCCAGGGTTATGAGCAGTTCTTC
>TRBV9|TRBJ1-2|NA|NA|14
CASSVGGTNYGYTF
TGTGCCAGCAGCGTGGGCGGAACTAACTATGGCTACACCTTC
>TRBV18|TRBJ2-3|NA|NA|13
CASSRLVGDTQYF
TGTGCCAGCTCACGACTAGTAGGAGATACGCAGTATTTT
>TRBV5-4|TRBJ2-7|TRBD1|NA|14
CASRASTGDYEQYF
TGTGCCAGCAGGGCCTCGACAGGGGACTACGAGCAGTACTTC
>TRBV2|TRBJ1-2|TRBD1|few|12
CASEGTGYGYTF
TGTGCCAGCGAAGGGACAGGCTATGGCTACACCTTC
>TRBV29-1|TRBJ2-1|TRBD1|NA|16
CSVGGRDRAPYNEQFF
TGCAGCGTTGGGGGTCGGGACAGGGCTCCCTACAATGAGCAGTTCTTC
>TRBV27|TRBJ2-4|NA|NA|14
CASSLGGAQNIQYF
TGTGCCAGCAGTTTGGGGGGAGCCCAAAACATTCAGTACTTC
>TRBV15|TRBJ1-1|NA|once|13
CATSRRDNTEAFF
TGTGCCACCAGCAGGAGGGACAACACTGAAGCTTTCTTT
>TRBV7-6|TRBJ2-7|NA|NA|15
CASSLEGSGTYEQYF
TGTGCCAGCAGCTTAGAGGGGTCGGGGACCTACGAGCAGTACTTC
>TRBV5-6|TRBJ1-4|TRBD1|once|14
CASTEGQANEKLFF
TGTGCCAGCACCGAGGGACAGGCTAATGAAAAACTGTTTTTT
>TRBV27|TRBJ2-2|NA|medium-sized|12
CASQANTGELFF
TGTGCCAGCCAAGCGAACACCGGGGAGCTGTTTTTT
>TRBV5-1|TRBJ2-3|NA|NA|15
CASSLTGTATDTQYF
TGCGCCAGCAGCTTAACCGGGACTGCCACAGATACGCAGTATTTT
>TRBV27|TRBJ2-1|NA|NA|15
CASSLRPETYNEQFF
TGTGCCAGCAGTTTGAGGCCGGAGACCTACAATGAGCAGTTCTTC
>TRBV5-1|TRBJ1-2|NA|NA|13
CASSSSGSDRLHF
TGCGCCAGCAGCTCTTCAGGATCAGACCGGCTTCACTTC
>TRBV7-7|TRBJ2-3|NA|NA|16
CASSLGTGRNTDTQYF
TGTGCTAGCAGCTTAGGAACGGGACGTAACACAGATACGCAGTATTTT
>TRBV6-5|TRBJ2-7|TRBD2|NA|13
CASSRETSSEQYF
TGTGCCAGCAGCCGAGAGACTAGCAGCGAGCAGTACTTC
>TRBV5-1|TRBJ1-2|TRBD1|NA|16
CASSYNLDRAARGYTF
TGCGCCAGCAGCTATAACTTGGACAGGGCAGCAAGAGGCTACACCTTC
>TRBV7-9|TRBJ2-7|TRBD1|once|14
CASSAVLGQLEQYF
TGTGCCAGCAGCGCAGTCTTGGGACAGCTAGAGCAGTACTTC
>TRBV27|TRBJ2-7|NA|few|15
CASSFSQGSSYEQYF
TGTGCCAGCAGTTTCAGCCAGGGGAGCTCCTACGAGCAGTACTTC
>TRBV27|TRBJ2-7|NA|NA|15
CASSWTDSRSYEQYF
TGTGCCAGCAGTTGGACAGACTCCCGATCCTACGAGCAGTACTTC
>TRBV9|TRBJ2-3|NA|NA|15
CASSVDSPSTDTQYF
TGTGCCAGCAGCGTAGACAGCCCTAGCACAGATACGCAGTATTTT
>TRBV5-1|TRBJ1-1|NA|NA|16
CASSPGVGGHNTEAFF
TGCGCCAGCAGCCCAGGGGTTGGGGGGCACAACACTGAAGCTTTCTTT
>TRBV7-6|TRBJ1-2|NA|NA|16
CASSLGSGEGSYGYTF
TGTGCCAGCAGCTTAGGTTCCGGGGAGGGGAGCTATGGCTACACCTTC
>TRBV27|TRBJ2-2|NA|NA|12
CASSLWAGELFF
TGTGCCAGCAGTTTATGGGCCGGGGAGCTGTTTTTT
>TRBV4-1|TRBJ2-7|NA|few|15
CASSQVAGSSYEQYF
TGCGCCAGCAGCCAAGTCGCAGGGAGCTCCTACGAGCAGTACTTC